The 19 T cell receptor beta chains given below trace back to one sample, sequenced in a study of cytomegalovirus exposure and HLA in healthy donors. PCR primers comprised 60 Vbeta and 13 Jbeta primers. TCRdb's copy holds only in-frame clones and misses some; the assay was immunoSEQ multiplex PCR. The repertoire includes some 170,000 clones, around 75% of them detected once, and roughly 2.8% sits in the top ten. The sequencing input was PBMCs. These receptors were taken from a male donor in good health and CMV-seronegative.

Remarks on this clone: The sample has other DNA sequences that encode this CDR3 too. The V and J genes are TRBV28 and TRBJ1-5, with no clear D. Per germline, CDR1 MDHEN and CDR2 SYDVKM. The germline V and J ends were trimmed by 2 bases and 7 bases, with 6 bases remaining between them. The CDR3 sequence is 12 residues long. The CDR3, as DNA: TGTGCCAGCAGTTTAGGGAGACAGCCCCAGCATTTT. Translated: CASSLGRQPQHF.

The rearrangement joins TRBV9 to TRBJ2-1, with 9 bases identical to TRBD2. This CDR3 spans 16 amino acids. Germline CDR1 is SGDLS and CDR2 is YYNGEE. Losses at the gene ends were 0 bases for V and 3 bases for J; bases not matched to a gene: 4. CDR3 in amino acids: CASSVVFSGSYNEQFF. The CDR3, as DNA: TGTGCCAGCAGCGTAGTATTTAGCGGGAGCTACAATGAGCAGTTCTTC.

As DNA, the CDR3 is TGTGCCAGTAGGGGAACTAGCGGTTCCTACACAGATACGCAGTATTTT. Translation gives CASRGTSGSYTDTQYF. J is TRBJ2-3 and V is TRBV19, with 8 nucleotides matching TRBD2. Germline V CDR1 and CDR2: LNHDA, SQIVND (reference sequence). This CDR3 has 16 residues. Trimming took 6 bases from V and 2 from J; bases not matched to a gene: 10.

V usage is TRBV9 and J usage is TRBJ1-5, with 7 nucleotides matching TRBD1. The junction had 6 bases not matched to a gene; V was cut back by 2 bases and J by 4 bases. Per the germline V gene, CDR1 is SGDLS and CDR2 is YYNGEE. CDR3 length equals 15 residues. The CDR3 DNA reads as TGTGCCAGCAGCGTCGGTGACAGGGATAATCAGCCCCAGCATTTT. Translation: CASSVGDRDNQPQHF.

This clone was counted at least ten times. CDR3 nucleotide sequence: TGTGCCAGCAGTTTAGGGAGGGGAGGAAGCGAAAAACTGTTTTTT. Encoded protein: CASSLGRGGSEKLFF. The rearrangement joins TRBV28 to TRBJ1-4; a weak D match, TRBD1 (5 bases). Germline V lookup: CDR1 MDHEN, CDR2 SYDVKM. The V gene lost 2 bases and the J gene lost 8 bases, with 15 bases spanning the gap. The CDR3 is 15 amino acids.

The V and J genes are TRBV13 and TRBJ1-1; TRBD1 matches at 8 bases. This CDR3 has 15 residues. Germline CDR1 and CDR2: PRHDT and FYEKMQ (reference sequence). Losses at the gene ends were 6 bases for V and 3 bases for J; bases not matched to a gene: 9. This chain's CDR3 is CASSLDRVEDTEAFF. In DNA, the CDR3 is TGTGCCAGCAGTTTGGACAGGGTGGAAGACACTGAAGCTTTCTTT.

V and J are TRBV28 and TRBJ1-2; 7 bases agree with TRBD1. This CDR3 region has 15 residues. The V and J ends lost 2 bases and 8 bases, in that order; junction bases with no gene match: 11. Germline V gives CDR1 MDHEN, CDR2 SYDVKM. CDR3 nucleotide sequence: TGTGCCAGCAGTTTACATGTCCCGGGACAGCGCGGCTACACCTTC. It encodes CASSLHVPGQRGYTF.

A single count supports this clone. V is TRBV28 and J is TRBJ2-1; D perhaps matches TRBD2 (6 bases). The CDR3 covers 15 residues. V was pared by 6 bases and J by 4 bases, with 16 bases between. Germline V lookup: CDR1 MDHEN, CDR2 SYDVKM. CDR3 protein: CASSAIAEVYNEQFF. The CDR3 DNA follows: TGTGCCAGCAGCGCTATAGCGGAAGTTTACAATGAGCAGTTCTTC.

The chain combines TRBV7-3 with TRBJ1-6; 10 bases match TRBD1. Germline lookup yields CDR1 SGHTA and CDR2 FQGTGA. V shed 5 bases and J 7 bases; nucleotides not matched to a gene: 5. The CDR3 extends over 15 amino acids. The CDR3 DNA is TGTGCCAGCAGCCGACTGGGACAGGGGAATTCACCCCTCCACTTT. This codes for CASSRLGQGNSPLHF.

The chain couples TRBV12-5 to TRBJ1-1; TRBD1 is a possible D gene (6 bases). This CDR3 contains 12 residues. CDR1 and CDR2 from the germline V gene are LGHNT and FRNRAP. V lost 1 base and J lost 10, with 10 bases in between. This CDR3 is CASGLAQGRAFF. CDR3 DNA: TGTGCTAGTGGTTTGGCCCAGGGGCGAGCTTTCTTT.

The gene calls are TRBV5-1 and TRBJ2-7; 9 bases are a match to TRBD1. Germline V gene lookup returns CDR1 SGHRS and CDR2 YFSETQ. The V gene end was trimmed by 0 bases and the J gene end by 6 bases; junction bases not matched to a gene: 7. The CDR3 spans 15 residues. CDR3 sequence reads: CASSLANRGQSEQYF. CDR3 nucleotides: TGCGCCAGCAGCTTGGCCAACAGGGGGCAGTCCGAGCAGTACTTC.

The rearrangement uses TRBV6-6 and TRBJ1-1; 9 nucleotides line up with TRBD1. Per the germline V gene, CDR1 is MNHNY and CDR2 is SVGAGI (reference sequence). The CDR3 loop spans 13 amino acids. V was pared by 7 bases and J by 4 bases, with 4 bases of the junction left unmatched. Written as DNA, the CDR3 is TGTGCCAGCACTGCGACAGGGGGCACTGAAGCTTTCTTT. This translates into CASTATGGTEAFF.

This chain connects TRBV30 to TRBJ1-2; 7 bases fit TRBD1. This CDR3 spans 11 amino acids. The germline V gene has CDR1 GTSNPN and CDR2 SVGIG (reference sequence). J lost 4 bases, V lost 5 bases, and 1 base had no gene match. For the CDR3, the DNA is TGTGCCTGGGACAGGGCCTATGGCTACACCTTC. It specifies CAWDRAYGYTF. Full variable domain (rest looked up from reference TRBV30 and TRBJ1-2): SQTIHQWPATLVQPVGSPLSLECTVEGTSNPNLYWYRQAAGRGLQLLFYSVGIGQISSEVPQNLSASRPQDRQFILSSKKLLLSDSGFYLCAWDRAYGYTFGSGTRLTVV.

This chain uses TRBV28 with TRBJ1-1, with D hard to call. Between the trimmed V and J ends, which lost 9 bases and 4 bases, there was a span of 15 bases. The CDR3 consists of 13 residues. The germline V gene has CDR1 MDHEN and CDR2 SYDVKM. The CDR3 DNA reads TGTGCCAGTACTATCCTGGCCGTCACTGAAGCTTTCTTT. It encodes CASTILAVTEAFF.

The chain recombines TRBV28 with TRBJ1-2; TRBD1 aligns across 7 bases. In germline, CDR1 is MDHEN, CDR2 SYDVKM. CDR3 length equals 13 residues. The V gene end was trimmed by 5 bases and the J gene end by 6 bases; junction bases not matched to a gene: 6. The CDR3 bases are TGTGCCAGCAGTCGGACAGGACGCCATGGCTACACCTTC. Protein product: CASSRTGRHGYTF.

V gene TRBV5-5 combines with J gene TRBJ1-5; TRBD1 agrees at 10 bases. Germline trimming cut 4 bases from V and 3 bases from J; bases unmatched to any gene: 7. In germline, CDR1 is SGHKS, CDR2 YYEKEE (reference sequence). The CDR3 extends over 16 amino acids. CDR3 sequence (DNA): TGTGCCAGCAGCGCCGGGACAGGGGCCCACAATCAGCCCCAGCATTTT. It codes for CASSAGTGAHNQPQHF.

The J gene is TRBJ2-7, the V gene TRBV6-1; 10 positions match TRBD1. The CDR3 runs 15 residues. Germline V gene sequence: CDR1 MNHNS, CDR2 SASEGT. The V gene end was trimmed by 1 base and the J gene end by 6 bases; junction bases not matched to a gene: 6. The chain's CDR3 is CASSEETGGQGEQYF. The DNA for the CDR3 is TGTGCCAGCAGTGAAGAGACAGGGGGCCAGGGCGAGCAGTACTTC.

The chain recombines TRBV28 with TRBJ2-7; D unresolved. This CDR3 is 12 amino acids long. V gave up 4 bases and J gave up 7 bases, with 11 bases separating them. The germline CDR1 and CDR2 sequences are MDHEN and SYDVKM. The CDR3 reads CASSSTAEEQYF. CDR3 sequence (DNA): TGTGCCAGCAGTTCGACGGCGGAAGAGCAGTACTTC. The variable domain in full, completed from reference TRBV28 and TRBJ2-7, reads DVKVTQSSRYLVKRTGEKVFLECVQDMDHENMFWYRQDPGLGLRLIYFSYDVKMKEKGDIPEGYSVSREKKERFSLILESASTNQTSMYLCASSSTAEEQYFGPGTRLTVT.

Note on this clone: At one end, the junction sequence differs from germline, possibly due to a read error. This chain connects TRBV7-9 to TRBJ2-7; no definite D call. Germline V gives CDR1 SEHNR, CDR2 FQNEAQ (reference sequence). This CDR3 comprises 11 residues. CDR3 in DNA: TGTTCCAGCAGCTTGAGGAACGAGCAGTACTTC. This codes for CSSSLRNEQYF.